Included here is one TCR beta chain sequence, with context. The target antigen is unknown. RNA was extracted and reverse transcribed into cDNA as the sequencing template. Generated by immunoSEQ multiplex PCR, the TCRdb table keeps only in-frame clones and is missing some. The repertoire holds 150,000 to 200,000 clones, with 53% as singletons. CDR1 and CDR2 from the germline V gene are SQVTM and ANQGSEA. The CDR3 runs 11 residues. Trimming pared 1 base from V and 1 base from J, leaving 0 bases between. The data derive from a study of CD8+ T cells in alopecia areata. The overall study: Tofacitinib ran for 6 to 18 months before 6 months off drug.

Noted treatment: oral pan-JAK inhibitor, 5-10 mg twice daily. Findings and caveats of the study: Persistence during tofacitinib was seen for many expanded lesional clones in scalp and blood. Besides other cells, scalp samples also yield sequences of resident alphabeta T cells from normal skin. Lesional scalp displayed greater clonality than normal scalp, most notably in alopecia totalis/universalis.

The source was CD8+ T cells sorted from blood, collected at week 24, from a patient treated with tofacitinib. This sequence joins TRBV29-1 and TRBJ2-3; D uncertain. The TCR sequence derives from a human donor with alopecia areata. CDR3 amino acids: CSVEGTDTQYF. The CDR3, as DNA: TGCAGCGTTGAAGGCACAGATACGCAGTATTTT.